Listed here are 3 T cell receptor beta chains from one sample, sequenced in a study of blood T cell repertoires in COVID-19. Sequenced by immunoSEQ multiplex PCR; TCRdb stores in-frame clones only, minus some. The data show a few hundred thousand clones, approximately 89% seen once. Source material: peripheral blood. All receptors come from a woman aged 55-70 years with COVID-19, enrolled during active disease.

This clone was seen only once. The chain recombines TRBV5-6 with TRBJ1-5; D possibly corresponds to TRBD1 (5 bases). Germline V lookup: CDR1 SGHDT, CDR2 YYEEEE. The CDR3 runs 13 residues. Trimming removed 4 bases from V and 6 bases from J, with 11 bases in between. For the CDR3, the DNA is TGTGCCAGCAGCCACTCAGGGTTTCAGCCCCAGCATTTT. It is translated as CASSHSGFQPQHF.

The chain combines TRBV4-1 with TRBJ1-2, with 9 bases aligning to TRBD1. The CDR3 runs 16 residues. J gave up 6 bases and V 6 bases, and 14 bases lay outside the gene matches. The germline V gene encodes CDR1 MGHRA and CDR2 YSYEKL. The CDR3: CASRPGQGSREDGYTF. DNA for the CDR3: TGCGCCAGCAGACCGGGACAGGGATCGAGGGAGGATGGCTACACCTTC.

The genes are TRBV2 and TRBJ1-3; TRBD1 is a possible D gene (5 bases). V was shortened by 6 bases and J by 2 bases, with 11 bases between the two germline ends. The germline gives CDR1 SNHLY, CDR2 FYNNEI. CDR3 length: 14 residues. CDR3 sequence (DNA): TGTGCCAGCAGAAATACAGGTACTGGAAACACCATATATTTT. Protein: CASRNTGTGNTIYF.